What follows are 21 T cell receptor beta chains derived from one specimen sequenced in a study of PD-1 blockade in classical Hodgkin lymphoma. Patients all relapsed after autologous stem cell transplantation, and there was variation in brentuximab vedotin exposure. The protocol was immunoSEQ multiplex PCR, while the TCRdb copy is restricted to in-frame clones and leaves out a portion. This table holds over 85,000 clones, roughly 79% found once. Sequences were derived from peripheral blood mononuclear cells (PBMCs), sampled before the second cycle of nivolumab. The receptors shown here come from a human donor with classical Hodgkin lymphoma.

The chain is built from TRBV30 and TRBJ2-2; unclear D gene. Germline values: CDR1 GTSNPN, CDR2 SVGIG (reference sequence). The CDR3 has 13 amino acids. V lost 0 bases and J lost 7, with 9 bases in between. The DNA of the CDR3 is TGTGCCTGGAGTGTGGCGGTTGGCGGGGAGCTGTTTTTT. It encodes CAWSVAVGGELFF.

The rearrangement uses TRBV7-2 and TRBJ1-2, with D perhaps TRBD1 (5 bases). The CDR3 has 16 amino acids. V shed 0 bases and J shed 5 bases, with 16 bases lying between them. The germline CDR1 and CDR2 sequences are SGHTA and FQGNSA. The CDR3 here is CASSLATGPLAYGYTF. The CDR3 DNA is TGTGCCAGCAGCTTAGCAACAGGACCGCTCGCATATGGCTACACCTTC.

The chain is built from TRBV11-2 and TRBJ2-5; 7 nucleotides agree with TRBD2. V was clipped by 0 bases and J by 0 bases; unmatched bases: 7. There are 17 residues in the CDR3. Per the germline V gene, CDR1 is SGHAT and CDR2 is FQNNGV. CDR3 residues: CASSLDLSGWYQETQYF. Written as DNA, the CDR3 is TGTGCCAGCAGCTTAGATCTTAGCGGGTGGTACCAAGAGACCCAGTACTTC.

The chain joins TRBV5-5 to TRBJ1-5; D might be TRBD1 (5 bases). Germline-derived CDR1 and CDR2 are SGHKS and YYEKEE (reference sequence). V lost 4 bases and J 5 bases, leaving 13 bases between the germline ends. This CDR3 spans 14 amino acids. This chain's CDR3 is CASSPNGGHQPQHF. CDR3 in DNA: TGTGCCAGCAGCCCAAACGGGGGTCATCAGCCCCAGCATTTT.

The rearrangement uses TRBV7-6 and TRBJ2-1; D is ambiguous. Trimming pared 1 base from V and 4 bases from J, leaving 5 bases between. The germline V gene encodes CDR1 SGHVS and CDR2 FNYEAQ. The CDR3 consists of 13 residues. CDR3 bases: TGTGCCAGCAGCTTAGGCCAGTACAATGAGCAGTTCTTC. Translating gives CASSLGQYNEQFF.

CDR3 protein: CASSPGHFANYGYTF. The CDR3 DNA is TGTGCCAGTAGTCCAGGACACTTTGCTAACTATGGCTACACCTTC. V usage is TRBV19 and J usage is TRBJ1-2, with D tentatively TRBD1 (5 bases). The V and J ends lost 5 bases and 0 bases respectively, with 13 bases between them. This CDR3 has 15 amino acids. Germline CDR1 reads LNHDA; CDR2 reads SQIVND (reference sequence).

This clone has just a few counts. The V call is TRBV9, the J call TRBJ2-3, with unresolved D. Trimming left V 0 bases short and J 3 bases short, with 8 bases between. Germline assignment: CDR1 SGDLS and CDR2 YYNGEE. The CDR3 totals 14 residues. The CDR3 protein is CASSVAVGTDTQYF. DNA for the CDR3: TGTGCCAGCAGCGTAGCAGTGGGAACAGATACGCAGTATTTT.

The table lists this clone with many counts. This rearrangement joins TRBV5-1 to TRBJ2-2; D remains unclear. The CDR3 runs to 13 residues. V lost 1 base and J lost 6, with 7 bases in between. CDR1 is SGHRS and CDR2 is YFSETQ in the germline V gene. CDR3 sequence (DNA): TGCGCCAGCAGCTTGAGGGTTCCCGGGGAGCTGTTTTTT. Translated, it gives CASSLRVPGELFF.

The chain combines TRBV18 with TRBJ2-7, with 12 nucleotides matching TRBD2. The CDR3 covers 14 residues. V was pared by 3 bases and J by 5 bases, with 2 bases of the junction left unmatched. From germline, CDR1 is KGHSH and CDR2 LQKENI. The CDR3 region is CASSPTSGSNEQYF. CDR3 bases: TGTGCCAGCTCACCGACTAGCGGGAGCAACGAGCAGTACTTC.

The chain joins TRBV11-3 to TRBJ1-5, with 7 nucleotides matching TRBD1. Germline loops: CDR1 SGHNT, CDR2 YENEEA. The CDR3 has 17 amino acids. V was clipped by 5 bases and J by 2 bases; unmatched bases: 12. CDR3 amino acids: CASSTRQGGFGNQPQHF. The CDR3, as DNA: TGTGCCAGCAGCACCAGACAGGGCGGGTTCGGCAATCAGCCCCAGCATTTT.

The CDR3 here is CASSYDRGGYTF. CDR3 bases: TGTGCCAGCAGTTACGACAGGGGTGGCTACACCTTC. This rearrangement joins TRBV6-5 to TRBJ1-2; 8 bases agree with TRBD1. Germline loops: CDR1 MNHEY, CDR2 SVGAGI. V was pared by 2 bases and J by 7 bases, with 0 bases of the junction left unmatched. The CDR3 length is 12 residues.

The chain combines TRBV2 with TRBJ2-3, with 8 bases that match TRBD1. The CDR3 totals 14 residues. Germline loops: CDR1 SNHLY, CDR2 FYNNEI. V was clipped by 8 bases and J by 3 bases; unmatched bases: 7. In nucleotides, the CDR3 is TGTGCCAGCTCCGGACAGGGTAGGACAGATACGCAGTATTTT. Its protein product is CASSGQGRTDTQYF.

The chain has TRBV25-1 and TRBJ2-5; perhaps TRBD1 as D (6 bases). Germline V gene lookup returns CDR1 MGHDK and CDR2 SYGVNS. The CDR3 totals 14 residues. Trimming removed 1 base from V and 4 bases from J, with 10 bases in between. CDR3 amino acids: CASSESRGGETQYF. CDR3 coding DNA: TGTGCCAGCAGTGAATCGAGAGGGGGAGAGACCCAGTACTTC.

V is TRBV7-8 and J is TRBJ2-3; D is ambiguous. CDR3 size: 12 residues. The ends were cut back, 5 bases at V and 7 bases at J, with 10 bases in the middle. Germline values: CDR1 SGHVS, CDR2 FQNEAQ. CDR3 loop: CASSPPGNTQYF. CDR3 nucleotide sequence: TGTGCCAGCAGCCCCCCCGGTAATACGCAGTATTTT.

In its sample, this clone was seen once. The rearrangement links TRBV19 to TRBJ2-4, with TRBD1 as a possible D gene (6 bases). CDR3 length: 14 amino acids. Germline V gene data show CDR1 as LNHDA and CDR2 as SQIVND (reference sequence). Between the trimmed V and J ends, which lost 3 bases and 7 bases, there was a span of 13 bases. CDR3 in DNA: TGTGCCAGTAGTATTTGGGGGCGCGAGAACATTCAGTACTTC. Protein sequence: CASSIWGRENIQYF.

V is TRBV7-8 and J is TRBJ2-1; 11 bases agree with TRBD2. The CDR3 extends over 14 amino acids. Germline V gene sequence: CDR1 SGHVS, CDR2 FQNEAQ. The trim removed 2 bases at V and 8 bases at J, leaving 2 bases unmatched. CDR3 residues: CASSLISGRDEQFF. Here the CDR3 DNA reads TGTGCCAGCAGCTTAATTAGCGGGAGGGATGAGCAGTTCTTC. The entire variable domain, with the rest obtained from reference TRBV7-8 and TRBJ2-1, is as follows: GAGVSQSPRYKVAKRGQDVALRCDPISGHVSLFWYQQALGQGPEFLTYFQNEAQLDKSGLPSDRFFAERPEGSVSTLKIQRTQQEDSAVYLCASSLISGRDEQFFGPGTRLTVL.

The chain is built from TRBV10-3 and TRBJ2-7, with D perhaps matching TRBD1 (5 bases). CDR1 is ENHRY and CDR2 is SYGVKD in the germline V gene. This CDR3 region has 16 residues. The V end lost 3 bases, the J end lost 2 bases, and 17 bases lay between the germline ends. CDR3 in DNA: TGTGCCATCAGTGAAGCCCACAGGACCTTCACCTACGAGCAGTACTTC. This translates into CAISEAHRTFTYEQYF.

This clone was recorded only once. The V call is TRBV7-6, the J call TRBJ2-7, with 14 bases aligning to TRBD2. CDR1 SGHVS and CDR2 FNYEAQ come from the germline V gene. V was pared by 5 bases and J by 2 bases, with 11 bases of the junction left unmatched. The CDR3 spans 18 residues. CDR3 protein: CASSLAGTSGSATYEQYF. The DNA for the CDR3 is TGTGCCAGCAGCCTTGCCGGGACTAGCGGGAGCGCTACCTACGAGCAGTACTTC.

The chain joins TRBV5-1 to TRBJ2-7, with D tentatively TRBD2 (5 bases). The germline V gene encodes CDR1 SGHRS and CDR2 YFSETQ. Between the trimmed V and J ends, which lost 2 bases and 2 bases, there was a span of 14 bases. The CDR3 is 15 residues long. CDR3 residues: CASSFLRDPTYEQYF. The CDR3 DNA reads as TGCGCCAGCAGCTTTCTCCGGGATCCGACCTACGAGCAGTACTTC.

The chain carries TRBV6-5 and TRBJ1-2; TRBD1 is a possible D gene (5 bases). Trimming cost V 2 bases and J 9 bases, with 7 bases left between them. This CDR3 has 11 amino acids. Germline CDR1 MNHEY, CDR2 SVGAGI. The DNA of the CDR3 is TGTGCCAGCAGTTACCAGGGTAGCTACACCTTC. Amino acids: CASSYQGSYTF.

The chain employs TRBV7-8 and TRBJ2-7; 7 bases are a match to TRBD1. Germline trimming cut 5 bases from V and 3 bases from J; bases unmatched to any gene: 10. Germline CDR1 and CDR2: SGHVS and FQNEAQ. The CDR3 totals 15 residues. The CDR3 loop is CASSPSTGSYYEQYF. The CDR3 region has the DNA TGTGCCAGCAGCCCGTCGACAGGGTCTTACTACGAGCAGTACTTC.